This T cell receptor (beta chain) was sequenced for a study of regulatory T cells in long-lasting Graves disease. Time point indicated: persistent/refractory GD, antithyroid drugs over 5 years with positive TRAb. RNA from PBMCs was the source of the TCR library. From each patient, roughly 9 milliliters of peripheral blood was drawn and collected into an EDTA anticoagulant tube. Researchers made TCR beta libraries by using iRepertoire HTBI primers and running Arm-PCR on CDR3 regions. One entry per CDR3 protein results from TCRdb running MiXCR on the multiplex PCR reads. This table holds around 400,000 distinct CDR3 sequences, more than 20% found once. Study results and caveats: Lower TCR diversity was seen in persistent Graves' patients than in newly diagnosed ones. TRBV28, TRBJ1-2 and TRBJ2-5 were favored in persistent disease.

A remark on this clonotype: Its antigen is currently unknown. A read error may produce the germline difference seen at one junction end.

The CDR3 consists of 15 residues. Germline CDR1 is WSHSY and CDR2 is SAAADI. The rearrangement uses TRBV10-2 and TRBJ1-6; D not resolved. The receptor comes from a middle-aged woman with Graves disease. This specimen consisted of peripheral blood mononuclear cells (PBMCs), obtained when the disease was refractory, from a patient treated with antithyroid drugs. The CDR3: CASSESGYYNSPHHF. CDR3 sequence (DNA): TGCGCCAGCAGTGAGTCGGGATACTATAATTCACCCCACCACTTT.